Presented here are 25 T cell receptor beta chains from one specimen sequenced in a study of blood T cell repertoires in COVID-19. The table came from immunoSEQ multiplex PCR; TCRdb's copy has only in-frame clones and leaves some out. Of 75,000 or so clones listed, nearly 90% are singletons. The sequenced sample was peripheral blood. These receptors came from a man between 65 and 85 years old with acute or convalescent COVID-19.

This clone was counted a few times. The chain is built from TRBV6-6 and TRBJ2-7; D perhaps matches TRBD1 (6 bases). Per the germline V gene, CDR1 is MNHNY and CDR2 is SVGAGI (reference sequence). Trimming left V 5 bases short and J 0 bases short, with 20 bases between. The CDR3 is 17 residues long. The CDR3 reads CASSPISDRMSSYEQYF. The CDR3 nucleotides read TGTGCCAGCAGTCCGATATCGGACAGAATGAGCTCCTACGAGCAGTACTTC.

The chain employs TRBV24-1 and TRBJ2-1; D is ambiguous. The length of the CDR3 is 17 residues. The ends were cut back, 2 bases at V and 4 bases at J, with 17 bases in the middle. Per the germline V gene, CDR1 is KGHDR and CDR2 is SFDVKD. The CDR3 nucleotides are TGTGCCACCAGTGATTCAAGCCCTCAAAATTTTTACAATGAGCAGTTCTTC. It encodes CATSDSSPQNFYNEQFF.

The chain has TRBV11-2 and TRBJ2-5, with unresolved D. The V gene lost 0 bases and the J gene lost 1 base, with 3 bases spanning the gap. The CDR3 totals 13 residues. Germline assignment: CDR1 SGHAT and CDR2 FQNNGV. The CDR3 sequence: CASSLDSQETQYF. The CDR3 DNA is TGTGCCAGCAGCTTAGACAGCCAAGAGACCCAGTACTTC.

Here the CDR3 DNA reads TGTGCCAGCAGTTTGAGCAGACTGGGTCCTTATGGCTACACCTTC. This gives the protein CASSLSRLGPYGYTF. V usage is TRBV27 and J usage is TRBJ1-2; D not certain. V lost 3 bases to trimming and J lost 5 bases, with 16 bases between them. Looked up from germline, CDR1 is MNHEY and CDR2 is SMNVEV (reference sequence). This CDR3 has 15 amino acids.

The chain carries TRBV9 and TRBJ2-1, with D possibly matching TRBD2 (6 bases). V lost 3 bases and J 9 bases, leaving 22 bases between the germline ends. The CDR3 contains 16 residues. Germline CDR1 and CDR2: SGDLS and YYNGEE. Here the CDR3 reads CASSEERRALGSEQFF. The CDR3 DNA reads as TGTGCCAGCAGCGAGGAGCGGCGCGCGCTCGGGAGTGAGCAGTTCTTC.

The table lists this clone with a count of one. The chain joins TRBV5-6 to TRBJ1-2; 10 bases align to TRBD1. V lost 4 bases to trimming and J lost 7 bases; unmatched junction nucleotides: 7. The CDR3 covers 14 residues. Germline CDR1 SGHDT, CDR2 YYEEEE. The CDR3 is CASSPGTGAIGYTF. CDR3 DNA: TGTGCCAGCAGCCCCGGGACAGGGGCTATTGGCTACACCTTC.

The chain carries TRBV5-1 and TRBJ2-2, with TRBD1 as a possible D gene (6 bases). Trimming took off 1 base at V and 1 base at J, with 8 bases between the two ends. The CDR3 runs 15 residues. Germline V gives CDR1 SGHRS, CDR2 YFSETQ. CDR3 protein: CASSLLQGNTGELFF. In nucleotides, the CDR3 is TGCGCCAGCAGCTTGTTACAGGGGAACACCGGGGAGCTGTTTTTT.

The rearrangement uses TRBV12-5 and TRBJ2-1; tentatively, D is TRBD2 (6 bases). This CDR3 is 13 amino acids long. Germline V gene lookup returns CDR1 LGHNT and CDR2 FRNRAP. The ends were cut back, 0 bases at V and 10 bases at J, with 10 bases in the middle. The CDR3 sequence is CASGLVIGGEQFF. The CDR3 coding sequence is TGTGCTAGTGGTTTGGTTATCGGGGGAGAGCAGTTCTTC.

The DNA for the CDR3 is TGTGCCAGTAGTACGGGACTAGCGGGGCATTACGAGCAGTACTTC. It specifies CASSTGLAGHYEQYF. V and J are TRBV19 and TRBJ2-7; 13 bases map to TRBD2. Germline-derived CDR1 and CDR2 are LNHDA and SQIVND (reference sequence). This CDR3 region has 15 residues. V trimming: 4 bases; J trimming: 4 bases; junction bases outside the gene matches: 4.

This clone turned up a few times. The chain is built from TRBV7-2 and TRBJ1-1; no clear D. Germline values: CDR1 SGHTA, CDR2 FQGNSA. Trimming shortened V by 1 base and J by 0 bases, and 9 bases separated the two germline ends. This CDR3 region has 15 residues. CDR3: CASSLENSLNTEAFF. The CDR3 DNA reads as TGTGCCAGCAGCTTAGAAAACAGCTTGAACACTGAAGCTTTCTTT.

The chain carries TRBV5-1 and TRBJ2-3; D is undetermined. V was cut by 4 bases and J by 0 bases, with 3 bases left in between. CDR3 length: 12 residues. Germline V gene sequence: CDR1 SGHRS, CDR2 YFSETQ. The CDR3 region is CASSPSTDTQYF. DNA of the CDR3: TGCGCCAGCAGCCCTAGCACAGATACGCAGTATTTT.

The V call is TRBV6-5, the J call TRBJ2-7; perhaps TRBD2 as D (6 bases). The germline CDR1 and CDR2 sequences are MNHEY and SVGAGI. V lost 2 bases and J 2 bases, leaving 13 bases between the germline ends. This CDR3 is 15 amino acids long. CDR3 nucleotide sequence: TGTGCCAGCAGTTACAGTGGCGGGGCCACCTACGAGCAGTACTTC. The encoded protein is CASSYSGGATYEQYF.

The genes are TRBV2 and TRBJ1-2, with 7 bases identical to TRBD1. The germline V gene encodes CDR1 SNHLY and CDR2 FYNNEI. J was trimmed by 5 bases and V by 9 bases; bases with no gene match: 9. This CDR3 is built from 13 residues. The CDR3 reads CASRQGRGYGYTF. CDR3 DNA: TGTGCCAGTAGACAGGGACGGGGGTATGGCTACACCTTC.

The chain uses TRBV5-8 and TRBJ2-3, with 7 nucleotides matching TRBD2. V lost 1 base to trimming and J lost 4 bases; unmatched junction nucleotides: 3. The V gene's germline CDR1 is SGHTS and CDR2 YDEGEE. This CDR3 has 14 amino acids. The CDR3 DNA follows: TGTGCCAGCAGCTTGTCCGCGGGGGCAGATACGCAGTATTTT. Protein product: CASSLSAGADTQYF.

V is TRBV6-2 or TRBV6-3 and J is TRBJ1-4, with 9 bases that match TRBD1. CDR1 and CDR2 (germline): MNHEY, SVGEGT. The V gene end was trimmed by 5 bases and the J gene end by 8 bases; junction bases not matched to a gene: 9. This CDR3 is 15 amino acids long. Here the CDR3 DNA reads TGTGCCAGCAGTCGATACCGGGACAGGGAAGAAAAACTGTTTTTT. This gives the protein CASSRYRDREEKLFF.

The chain carries TRBV7-2 and TRBJ2-1, with D possibly matching TRBD2 (6 bases). V shed 1 base and J shed 13 bases, with 14 bases lying between them. Germline V gene lookup returns CDR1 SGHTA and CDR2 FQGNSA. The CDR3 has 13 residues. In DNA form, the CDR3 reads TGTGCCAGCAGCTTAGTACTAGCTTGGGATCAGTTCTTC. Its protein is CASSLVLAWDQFF.

This chain links TRBV6-1 with TRBJ2-2, with TRBD2 matching over 10 bases. The CDR3 totals 17 residues. V lost 4 bases, J lost 4 bases, and 9 bases stayed unmatched. Per the germline V gene, CDR1 is MNHNS and CDR2 is SASEGT. The CDR3 DNA sequence: TGTGCCAGCAGTGTCCCGGGACTAGCGTCGCGCACCGGGGAGCTGTTTTTT. Translation gives CASSVPGLASRTGELFF.

To note about this clone: One end of the junction varies from germline; a read error may be responsible. The chain recombines TRBV5-6 with TRBJ2-7; 9 bases match TRBD2. The CDR3 sequence is 16 residues long. Looked up from germline, CDR1 is SGHDT and CDR2 is YYEEEE. The CDR3 region has the DNA TGTGCCAGCAGCTTGGCGGGAGCGGGGGGTAGTTACGAGCAGTACTTT. Amino acids: CASSLAGAGGSYEQYF. The full variable domain, completed using reference TRBV5-6 and TRBJ2-7, is DAGVTQSPTHLIKTRGQQVTLRCSPKSGHDTVSWYQQALGQGPQFIFQYYEEEERQRGNFPDRFSGHQFPNYSSELNVNALLLGDSALYLCASSLAGAGGSYEQYFGPGTRLTVT.

The rearrangement joins TRBV2 to TRBJ2-3, with 14 positions matching TRBD2. Germline V gene lookup returns CDR1 SNHLY and CDR2 FYNNEI. The CDR3 spans 19 residues. V trimming: 7 bases; J trimming: 1 base; junction bases outside the gene matches: 13. The CDR3 DNA reads as TGTGCCAGCATTAAAGGCGGACTAGCGGGAGGAGGGCGCACAGATACGCAGTATTTT. This translates into CASIKGGLAGGGRTDTQYF. Supplemented by reference TRBV2 and TRBJ2-3, the full variable domain reads EPEVTQTPSHQVTQMGQEVILRCVPISNHLYFYWYRQILGQKVEFLVSFYNNEISEKSEIFDDQFSVERPDGSNFTLKIRSTKLEDSAMYFCASIKGGLAGGGRTDTQYFGPGTRLTVL.

This clone was seen just once. V is TRBV5-5 and J is TRBJ2-7; 8 positions match TRBD1. V lost 0 bases, J lost 6 bases, and 8 bases stayed unmatched. Germline loops: CDR1 SGHKS, CDR2 YYEKEE (reference sequence). The CDR3 is 15 amino acids. The CDR3 region has the DNA TGTGCCAGCAGCTTGGAGGTCAGGGGGCTAGTCGAGCAGTACTTC. Translation gives CASSLEVRGLVEQYF. The full variable domain, its missing parts supplied by reference TRBV5-5 and TRBJ2-7, is DAGVTQSPTHLIKTRGQQVTLRCSPISGHKSVSWYQQVLGQGPQFIFQYYEKEERGRGNFPDRFSARQFPNYSSELNVNALLLGDSALYLCASSLEVRGLVEQYFGPGTRLTVT.

The chain has TRBV14 and TRBJ1-1, with 9 bases fitting TRBD1. The length of the CDR3 is 14 residues. The V and J ends lost 5 bases and 5 bases, in that order; junction bases with no gene match: 6. The germline V gene has CDR1 SGHDN and CDR2 FVKESK. CDR3 in amino acids: CASSSTGGRTEAFF. DNA for the CDR3: TGTGCCAGCAGCTCGACAGGGGGTCGGACTGAAGCTTTCTTT.

The V call is TRBV5-5, the J call TRBJ1-4; 11 positions agree with TRBD1. The CDR3 loop spans 14 amino acids. Losses at the gene ends were 3 bases for V and 5 bases for J; bases not matched to a gene: 0. CDR1 SGHKS and CDR2 YYEKEE come from the germline V gene (reference sequence). The CDR3 DNA reads as TGTGCCAGCAGCTGGACAGGGGGCAATGAAAAACTGTTTTTT. Translating gives CASSWTGGNEKLFF.

Written as DNA, the CDR3 is TGTGCCAGCAGGTTTTCGGGGGTGCTGAGCTACACCTTC. Translation gives CASRFSGVLSYTF. The rearrangement uses TRBV28 and TRBJ1-2; D perhaps matches TRBD1 (5 bases). Trimming took off 6 bases at V and 9 bases at J, with 17 bases between the two ends. The CDR3 loop spans 13 amino acids. Germline CDR1 reads MDHEN; CDR2 reads SYDVKM.

V usage is TRBV10-2 and J usage is TRBJ2-3, with TRBD2 as a possible D gene (6 bases). The CDR3 sequence is 14 residues long. The germline V and J ends were trimmed by 6 bases and 2 bases, with 12 bases remaining between them. Germline lookup yields CDR1 WSHSY and CDR2 SAAADI. DNA of the CDR3: TGCGCCAGCAGCTCGGGACTCCCCACAGATACGCAGTATTTT. Protein product: CASSSGLPTDTQYF.

The rearrangement joins TRBV18 to TRBJ2-7, with a possible D match to TRBD1 (5 bases). Germline CDR1 is KGHSH and CDR2 is LQKENI. The CDR3 extends over 13 amino acids. V was pared by 2 bases and J by 6 bases, with 11 bases between. DNA for the CDR3: TGTGCCAGCTCACCAAAGGGGTTTGGCGAGCAGTACTTC. Amino acids: CASSPKGFGEQYF. The whole variable domain, remainder taken from reference TRBV18 and TRBJ2-7, is NAGVMQNPRHLVRRRGQEARLRCSPMKGHSHVYWYRQLPEEGLKFMVYLQKENIIDESGMPKERFSAEFPKEGPSILRIQQVVRGDSAAYFCASSPKGFGEQYFGPGTRLTVT.